A selection of T cell receptor beta chains follows, all from one sample in a study of tumor and adjacent non-tumor tissue in lung cancer. MiXCR was run by TCRdb on the multiplex PCR reads, yielding one entry per CDR3 protein. Of 98,000 or so distinct CDR3 sequences in the sample, 80% were seen once. Input material: distant non-tumor lung tissue. Source of these receptors: a man in his sixties with small cell lung cancer. Both conserved end residues are part of each CDR3. Each record gives: D gene, V gene, CDR3 length, CDR3 protein. The D gene is left open where the match is weak.

D: -; V: TRBV11-3; length: 14; CDR3: CASILWGMSTEAFF
D: TRBD2; V: TRBV29-1; length: 12; CDR3: CRTHLVGGSQFF
D: -; V: TRBV12-3/TRBV12-4; length: 15; CDR3: CVSSLKASLGYGYIF
D: -; V: TRBV11-2; length: 15; CDR3: CASSFGGGPGNTISF
D: -; V: TRBV11-3; length: 16; CDR3: CASSLWGASWNTEAFF
D: TRBD2; V: TRBV29-1; length: 15; CDR3: CNGAPLRGYYIEQFF
D: -; V: TRBV12-3/TRBV12-4; length: 13; CDR3: CASSRYVNETQYF
D: TRBD1; V: TRBV6-6; length: 14; CDR3: CASSVGQGADTQYF
D: -; V: TRBV24-1; length: 15; CDR3: CATSDLWSEYNEQFF
D: -; V: TRBV6-2/TRBV6-3; length: 14; CDR3: CASALRRTTYEQYF
D: -; V: TRBV10-2; length: 13; CDR3: CASYKTGQCEQFF
D: -; V: TRBV13; length: 14; CDR3: CASSLRLAPYGQYF
D: TRBD2; V: TRBV12-3/TRBV12-4; length: 15; CDR3: CANSEAGVTYNEQFF
D: -; V: TRBV6-6; length: 13; CDR3: CASSDKVESEAFF
D: TRBD2; V: TRBV6-6; length: 16; CDR3: CASRKGLAGGPDEQYF
D: -; V: TRBV6-1; length: 14; CDR3: CASNGWGEDEKLFF
D: -; V: TRBV29-1; length: 13; CDR3: CSVRSAKTGELFF
D: -; V: TRBV10-3; length: 14; CDR3: CAIGESEGHQPQHF
D: -; V: TRBV11-3; length: 13; CDR3: CAGSFGLGGEQFF
D: TRBD2; V: TRBV12-3/TRBV12-4; length: 15; CDR3: CASSRTSEFYNEQFF
D: -; V: TRBV20-1; length: 16; CDR3: CSASSMTDTLEETQYF
D: -; V: TRBV11-2; length: 17; CDR3: CASNLATAQSSYNEQFF
D: -; V: TRBV4-2; length: 15; CDR3: CTSSQEEAADTEAFF